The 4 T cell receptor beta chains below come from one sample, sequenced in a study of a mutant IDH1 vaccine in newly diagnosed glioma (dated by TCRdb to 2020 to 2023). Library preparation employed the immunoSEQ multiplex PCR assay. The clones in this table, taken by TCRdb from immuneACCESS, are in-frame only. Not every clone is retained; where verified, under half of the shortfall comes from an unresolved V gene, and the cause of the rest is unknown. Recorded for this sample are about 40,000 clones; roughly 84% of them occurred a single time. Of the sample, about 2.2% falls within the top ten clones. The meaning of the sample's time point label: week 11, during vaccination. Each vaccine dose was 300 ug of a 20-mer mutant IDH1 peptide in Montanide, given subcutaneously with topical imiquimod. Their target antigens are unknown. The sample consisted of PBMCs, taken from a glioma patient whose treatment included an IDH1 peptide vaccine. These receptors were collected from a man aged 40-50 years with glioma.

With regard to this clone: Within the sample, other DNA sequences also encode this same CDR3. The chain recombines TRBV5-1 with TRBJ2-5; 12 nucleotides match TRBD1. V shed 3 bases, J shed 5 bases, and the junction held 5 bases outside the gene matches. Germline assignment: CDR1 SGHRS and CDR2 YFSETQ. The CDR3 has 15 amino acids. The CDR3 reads CASSWGTGGLETQYF. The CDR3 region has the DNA TGCGCCAGCAGCTGGGGGACAGGGGGCCTTGAGACCCAGTACTTC.

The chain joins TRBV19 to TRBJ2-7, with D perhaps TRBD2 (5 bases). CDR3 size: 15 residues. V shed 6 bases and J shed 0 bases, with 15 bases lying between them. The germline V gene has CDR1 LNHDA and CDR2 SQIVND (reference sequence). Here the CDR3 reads CASSLSLSGSYEQYF. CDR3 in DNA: TGTGCCAGTAGCCTCTCGTTAAGCGGCTCCTACGAGCAGTACTTC.

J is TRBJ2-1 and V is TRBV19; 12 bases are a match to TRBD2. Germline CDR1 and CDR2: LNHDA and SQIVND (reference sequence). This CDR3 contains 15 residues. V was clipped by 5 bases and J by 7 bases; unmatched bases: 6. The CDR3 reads CASSQLAGGVNEQFF. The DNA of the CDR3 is TGTGCCAGTAGTCAACTAGCGGGAGGTGTGAATGAGCAGTTCTTC.

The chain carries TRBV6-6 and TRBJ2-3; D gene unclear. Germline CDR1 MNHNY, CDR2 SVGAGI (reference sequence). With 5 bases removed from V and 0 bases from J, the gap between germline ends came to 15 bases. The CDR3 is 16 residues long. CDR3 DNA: TGTGCCAGCAGTGGGGTCGATCCTCTCAGCACAGATACGCAGTATTTT. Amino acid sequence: CASSGVDPLSTDTQYF.